This TCR beta chain was sequenced during a study of early T cells in non-severe SARS-CoV-2 infection. Looking at the study overall: Chains from this unsorted whole-blood bulk RNA could not be paired.

CDR3 length equals 13 residues. V was clipped by 1 base and J by 1 base, with 4 bases between them. The germline V gene encodes CDR1 SEHNR and CDR2 FQNEAQ (reference sequence). Unique molecular identifiers tagged individual cDNA molecules. TCRdb itself ran the 5' RACE reads through MiXCR, one entry per CDR3 protein. The sample holds around 57,000 distinct CDR3 sequences, under 14% seen once. Concerning this clonotype itself: Its target is not known.

Study outcomes and limitations: A preference for anti-spike CD8 responses marked VDJdb matching, which missed private and CD4 specificities.

This TCR was sampled from an adult who was a healthcare worker with PCR-confirmed SARS-CoV-2 infection or an uninfected control (not recorded which). The genes are TRBV7-9 and TRBJ1-1; D is uncertain. The sample was whole blood. CDR3 protein: CASSLVENTEAFF. The CDR3 bases are TGTGCCAGCAGCTTAGTAGAGAACACTGAAGCTTTCTTT. The whole variable domain, remainder taken from reference TRBV7-9 and TRBJ1-1, is DTGVSQNPRHKITKRGQNVTFRCDPISEHNRLYWYRQTLGQGPEFLTYFQNEAQLEKSRLLSDRFSAERPKGSFSTLEIQRTEQGDSAMYLCASSLVENTEAFFGQGTRLTVV.